These 5 T cell receptor beta chains were all obtained from the same sample, sequenced in a study of T-cell reconstitution after alpha-beta-depleted transplantation in children. Unique molecular identifiers featured in how the TCRbeta library was prepared. TCRdb passed the PCR reads through MiXCR, listing each CDR3 protein once. The table has hundreds of thousands of distinct CDR3 sequences, 10% to 15% seen once. The starting material was PBMCs, mostly from graft donor cells, obtained 360 days after TCRalphabeta/CD19-depleted stem cell transplant. The receptors were sampled from a male patient younger than 18 who had a stem cell transplant for acute myeloid leukemia, so the T cells may come from the graft donor.

The rearrangement joins TRBV6-2 or TRBV6-3 to TRBJ2-7; D is possibly TRBD1 (5 bases). The CDR3 spans 14 residues. Germline V gene data show CDR1 as MNHEY and CDR2 as SVGEGT. Trimming removed 8 bases from V and 2 bases from J, with 16 bases in between. CDR3 protein: CASRPDRPPYEQYF. DNA of the CDR3: TGTGCCAGCCGCCCTGACAGACCTCCCTACGAGCAGTACTTC.

The chain has TRBV5-1 and TRBJ2-1, with 10 bases aligning to TRBD2. With V trimmed by 0 bases and J by 6 bases, 6 bases remained unmatched. Germline lookup yields CDR1 SGHRS and CDR2 YFSETQ. The CDR3 consists of 16 residues. CDR3 region: CASSLEASGRGNEQFF. For the CDR3, the DNA is TGCGCCAGCAGCTTGGAGGCTAGCGGGAGAGGCAATGAGCAGTTCTTC.

The V call is TRBV12-3 or TRBV12-4, the J call TRBJ2-7; TRBD2 matches 8 bases. The CDR3 sequence is 16 residues long. V was pared by 6 bases and J by 9 bases, with 19 bases of the junction left unmatched. CDR3 nucleotides: TGTGCCAGCAGCCCGTCAGCGGGAGCTGTTGTTTCCATGCAGTACTTC. Its protein product is CASSPSAGAVVSMQYF.

The table lists this clonotype with a few counts. J is TRBJ2-1 and V is TRBV7-6; 11 bases agree with TRBD2. The CDR3 contains 18 residues. The V and J ends lost 0 bases and 2 bases, in that order; junction bases with no gene match: 6. The germline CDR1 and CDR2 sequences are SGHVS and FNYEAQ. CDR3 DNA: TGTGCCAGCAGCTTAGCGTCCACTAGCGGGGGACCCTACAATGAGCAGTTCTTC. It encodes CASSLASTSGGPYNEQFF.

This clonotype has more than one count but fewer than ten. The chain combines TRBV29-1 with TRBJ2-3, with 8 bases identical to TRBD1. CDR3 length equals 13 residues. After removal of 3 bases from V and 2 bases from J, the junction contained 1 base not matched to a gene. Germline lookup yields CDR1 SQVTM and CDR2 ANQGSEA. The CDR3 sequence is CSVETGVTDTQYF. The CDR3 DNA follows: TGCAGCGTTGAGACAGGGGTCACAGATACGCAGTATTTT.